A selection of T cell receptor beta chains follows, all from one sample in a study of OX40 agonist ivuxolimab in advanced cancers. Clones were read by immunoSEQ multiplex PCR, and TCRdb kept only the in-frame ones, dropping some. Among tens of thousands of clones, approximately 87% were seen once, and the ten largest hold about 7%. Here the sequenced sample was CD4+ or CD8+ T cells sorted from blood, taken in a trial of the OX40 agonist ivuxolimab. These receptors originate from an adult with an advanced solid tumor such as melanoma, head and neck, liver or kidney cancer. Each CDR3 is given with its conserved first and last residue. D genes are given only for firm matches. Where a row states a size, it is once, few, many or the class of an expanded clone; other rows omit it.

d_gene: TRBD2; v_gene: TRBV19; abundance: .; j_gene: TRBJ2-1; CDR3aa: CASRPIGLAGGRSSYNEQFF; CDR3nt: TGTGCCAGTAGGCCTATAGGACTAGCGGGAGGGAGGAGCTCCTACAATGAGCAGTTCTTC
d_gene: .; v_gene: TRBV4-3; abundance: .; j_gene: TRBJ1-2; CDR3aa: CASSQDPGHGNYGYTF; CDR3nt: TGCGCCAGCAGCCAAGATCCGGGACACGGAAACTATGGCTACACCTTC
d_gene: .; v_gene: TRBV11-2; abundance: .; j_gene: TRBJ2-7; CDR3aa: CASSFGAAGTYEQYF; CDR3nt: TGTGCCAGCAGCTTCGGCGCGGCAGGCACCTACGAGCAGTACTTC
d_gene: TRBD1; v_gene: TRBV11-2; abundance: .; j_gene: TRBJ2-7; CDR3aa: CASSPDRGHYEQYF; CDR3nt: TGTGCCAGCAGCCCGGACAGGGGGCATTACGAGCAGTACTTC
d_gene: TRBD1; v_gene: TRBV4-3; abundance: few; j_gene: TRBJ1-4; CDR3aa: CASSLGQGNEKLFF; CDR3nt: TGCGCCAGCAGCCTTGGACAGGGAAATGAAAAACTGTTTTTT
d_gene: TRBD2; v_gene: TRBV7-2; abundance: .; j_gene: TRBJ2-3; CDR3aa: CASSLWGGSDTQYF; CDR3nt: TGTGCCAGCAGCTTATGGGGGGGTTCAGATACGCAGTATTTT
d_gene: .; v_gene: TRBV19; abundance: .; j_gene: TRBJ2-3; CDR3aa: CASSIEYGRSTDTQYF; CDR3nt: TGTGCCAGTAGTATAGAATACGGAAGATCCACAGATACGCAGTATTTT
d_gene: .; v_gene: TRBV27; abundance: .; j_gene: TRBJ2-7; CDR3aa: CASIALSPYEQYF; CDR3nt: TGTGCCAGCATTGCCCTTTCCCCATACGAGCAGTACTTC
d_gene: TRBD1; v_gene: TRBV7-2; abundance: .; j_gene: TRBJ2-1; CDR3aa: CASSVWTGGDEQFF; CDR3nt: TGTGCCAGCAGCGTATGGACAGGGGGGGATGAGCAGTTCTTC
d_gene: .; v_gene: TRBV29-1; abundance: once; j_gene: TRBJ2-5; CDR3aa: CSAETTGAGTQYF; CDR3nt: TGCAGCGCTGAGACTACCGGGGCTGGGACCCAGTACTTC
d_gene: .; v_gene: TRBV19; abundance: .; j_gene: TRBJ1-5; CDR3aa: CASTDSGGGGNQPQHF; CDR3nt: TGTGCCAGTACCGACTCCGGTGGGGGTGGCAATCAGCCCCAGCATTTT
d_gene: .; v_gene: TRBV27; abundance: .; j_gene: TRBJ1-4; CDR3aa: CASSLPGVNEKLFF; CDR3nt: TGTGCCAGCAGTTTACCCGGTGTTAATGAAAAACTGTTTTTT
d_gene: .; v_gene: TRBV7-2; abundance: .; j_gene: TRBJ1-1; CDR3aa: CASSPVWVNTEAFF; CDR3nt: TGTGCCAGCAGCCCCGTTTGGGTGAACACTGAAGCTTTCTTT
d_gene: TRBD1; v_gene: TRBV5-1; abundance: once; j_gene: TRBJ1-1; CDR3aa: CASSYRTGDLAEAFF; CDR3nt: TGCGCCAGCAGCTATAGGACAGGGGATCTTGCTGAAGCTTTCTTT
d_gene: TRBD1; v_gene: TRBV28; abundance: .; j_gene: TRBJ2-2; CDR3aa: CASSLRQGVTGELFF; CDR3nt: TGTGCCAGCAGTTTGCGACAGGGTGTCACCGGGGAGCTGTTTTTT
d_gene: .; v_gene: TRBV28; abundance: .; j_gene: TRBJ1-2; CDR3aa: CASSFNGRADYGYTF; CDR3nt: TGTGCCAGCAGTTTTAACGGCAGGGCCGACTATGGCTACACCTTC
d_gene: TRBD1; v_gene: TRBV4-3; abundance: .; j_gene: TRBJ2-7; CDR3aa: CASSLSRTGIYEQYF; CDR3nt: TGCGCCAGCAGCCTCTCACGGACAGGGATATACGAGCAGTACTTC
d_gene: TRBD1; v_gene: TRBV5-6; abundance: .; j_gene: TRBJ2-5; CDR3aa: CASSFQTGPKETQYF; CDR3nt: TGTGCCAGCAGCTTTCAGACAGGGCCAAAAGAGACCCAGTACTTC
d_gene: .; v_gene: TRBV27; abundance: .; j_gene: TRBJ2-7; CDR3aa: CASSPRQASYEQYF; CDR3nt: TGTGCCAGCAGTCCTCGACAGGCAAGCTACGAGCAGTACTTC
d_gene: TRBD1; v_gene: TRBV30; abundance: once; j_gene: TRBJ1-2; CDR3aa: CAWGRDRPYGYTF; CDR3nt: TGTGCCTGGGGGAGGGACAGGCCCTATGGCTACACCTTC
d_gene: .; v_gene: TRBV5-1; abundance: .; j_gene: TRBJ2-6; CDR3aa: CASSPGDSPNVLTF; CDR3nt: TGCGCCAGCAGCCCGGGTGACAGTCCCAACGTCCTGACTTTC
d_gene: TRBD1; v_gene: TRBV27; abundance: once; j_gene: TRBJ1-2; CDR3aa: CASSLWSGTGEGYTF; CDR3nt: TGTGCCAGCAGTTTATGGTCTGGGACAGGGGAAGGCTACACCTTC
d_gene: .; v_gene: TRBV11-3; abundance: few; j_gene: TRBJ2-7; CDR3aa: CASSLGDQGNEQYF; CDR3nt: TGTGCCAGCAGCTTAGGGGACCAAGGCAACGAGCAGTACTTC
d_gene: .; v_gene: TRBV7-6; abundance: .; j_gene: TRBJ1-1; CDR3aa: CASSRQTEAFF; CDR3nt: TGTGCCAGCAGCAGACAGACTGAAGCTTTCTTT
d_gene: .; v_gene: TRBV7-9; abundance: .; j_gene: TRBJ2-1; CDR3aa: CASSLSGNAYNEQFF; CDR3nt: TGTGCCAGCAGCTTATCAGGGAACGCCTACAATGAGCAGTTCTTC
d_gene: .; v_gene: TRBV30; abundance: .; j_gene: TRBJ1-1; CDR3aa: CAWSVRRETEAFF; CDR3nt: TGTGCCTGGAGTGTACGACGGGAAACTGAAGCTTTCTTT
d_gene: TRBD1; v_gene: TRBV6-1; abundance: .; j_gene: TRBJ2-5; CDR3aa: CASSGYRGFSETQYF; CDR3nt: TGTGCCAGCAGTGGATACAGGGGATTCTCAGAGACCCAGTACTTC
d_gene: TRBD2; v_gene: TRBV19; abundance: .; j_gene: TRBJ2-7; CDR3aa: CASSLGGTGTYEQYF; CDR3nt: TGTGCCAGTAGCCTCGGGGGGACGGGAACCTACGAGCAGTACTTC
d_gene: TRBD2; v_gene: TRBV5-1; abundance: .; j_gene: TRBJ2-1; CDR3aa: CASSFTSVTNNEQFF; CDR3nt: TGCGCCAGCAGCTTCACTAGCGTCACCAACAATGAGCAGTTCTTC